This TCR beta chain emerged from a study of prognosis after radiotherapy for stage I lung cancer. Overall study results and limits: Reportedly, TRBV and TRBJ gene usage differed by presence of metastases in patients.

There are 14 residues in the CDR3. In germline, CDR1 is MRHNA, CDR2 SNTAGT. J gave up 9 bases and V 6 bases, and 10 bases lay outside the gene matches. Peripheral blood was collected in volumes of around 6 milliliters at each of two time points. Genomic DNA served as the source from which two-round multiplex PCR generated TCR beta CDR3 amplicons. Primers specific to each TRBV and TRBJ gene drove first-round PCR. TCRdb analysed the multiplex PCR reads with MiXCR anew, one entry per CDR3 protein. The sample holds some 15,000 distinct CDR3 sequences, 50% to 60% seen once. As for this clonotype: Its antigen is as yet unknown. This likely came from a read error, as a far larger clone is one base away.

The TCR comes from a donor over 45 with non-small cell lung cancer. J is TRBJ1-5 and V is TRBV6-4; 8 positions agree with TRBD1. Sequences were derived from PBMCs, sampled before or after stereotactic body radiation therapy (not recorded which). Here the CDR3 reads CASRPDRGKMPQHF. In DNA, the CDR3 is TGTGCCAGCAGGCCTGACAGGGGTAAGATGCCCCAGCATTTT.